The clone carrying this T cell receptor beta chain was seen at least ten times. Blood genomic DNA input for TRB amplification was about 240-550 ng. This entry comes from a study of T and B cells in COVID-19 patients. Study-level background: Blood was sampled from COVID-19 patients who were either actively infected or recovered. Active-infection patients were older, median approximately 68 years, than recovered patients, median approximately 35 years.

The length of the CDR3 is 14 residues. J gave up 2 bases and V 5 bases, and 2 bases lay outside the gene matches. Multiplex PCR with BIOMED2 TRB-A/B primer pools amplified TRB rearrangements. TCRdb processed the multiplex PCR reads anew with MiXCR; each CDR3 protein has one entry. The sample gives fewer than 15,000 distinct CDR3 sequences, around 25% of which show up once; around 4% is in the top ten. Specimen: blood. This clonotype was sampled from a human donor who had recovered from COVID-19. The chain has TRBV12-3 or TRBV12-4 and TRBJ1-5; 8 bases map to TRBD1. This CDR3 is CASSVTGGNQPQHF. CDR3 DNA: TGTGCCAGCAGTGTGACAGGGGGCAATCAGCCCCAGCATTTT.